The T cell receptor (beta chain) under discussion was sequenced for a study of shared clonotypes between healthy human individuals (dated by TCRdb to 2018 to 2021). Describing the broader study: A few men and two women, aged 18 to 49 years, made up the cohort. For each donor, three plates each were used for CD4 naive and CD4 memory, two plates were used for CD8 naive, and one plate was used for CD8 memory. To estimate repertoire size and how much clonotype sharing occurs between individuals, the study deeply sequenced the blood TCR repertoires of five healthy adults. Libraries were prepared and TCR repertoires were sequenced by different laboratories using diverse techniques, in order to increase sequencing depth and limit assay-specific biases. Per donor, leukapheresis produced somewhere between about 0.8 and 9 billion PBMCs.

Donors were healthy HIV-negative adults with no recently reported acute infections or vaccinations. All donors were Caucasian adults living in Nashville, Tennessee, USA. CD4+ T cells were enriched by magnetic negative selection; naive cells were then positively selected on CD45RA, and the negative fraction formed the memory subset. After blood collection by leukapheresis, PBMCs were isolated using Ficoll-Histopaque density gradient centrifugation and then cryopreserved in the vapor phase of liquid nitrogen. Analytical flow cytometry was used to check the purity and quantity of every magnetically sorted T cell population. Genomic DNA was isolated from every sorted fraction and measured by UV absorbance on a Nanodrop 2000c. The CDR3 holds 13 amino acids from the cysteine to the phenylalanine. Only CDR3 DNA remains: 39 bases, in frame from the first base. Deletion took 8 bases off V and 5 bases off J, with a span of 12 bases between the germline ends. The germline V gene sets CDR1 to SNHLY and CDR2 to FYNNEI.

TCR CDR3 regions were amplified from genomic DNA by multiplex PCR using the deep immunoSEQ assay. For each cell subset, the extracted genomic DNA was distributed evenly across all wells of several immunoSEQ 96-well plates, and each plate served as one replicate. For sorted subsets, each replicate PCR was loaded with approximately 200 ng genomic DNA, equivalent to 30,000 or so T cell genomes. The purified libraries were quantified using a Qubit 3.0 fluorometer, sized with a Bioanalyzer 2100, and then quantified again using the KAPA Library Quantification kit. Every immunoSEQ 96-well plate was sequenced on a dedicated single-read 150-cycle Illumina NextSeq 550 flow cell. Per the authors' processing: Because the immunoSEQ output held only junctional sequences and lacked quality scores, the filtering could not match the filtering applied to full-length reads. To assign V/J genes and CDR3, sequences were annotated against IMGT germline references using PyIR, a Python wrapper for IgBLAST v1.9. Any read was removed if the V/J assignment was weak (E-value above 1e-6), the CDR3 was missing, or the read contained stop codons, out-of-frame junctions, or ambiguous translated residues. V3J clonotypes were defined by identical inferred V gene, J gene, and CDR3 amino acid sequence. The percentage overlap between two repertoires was calculated by dividing the number of shared unique clonotypes by the size of the smaller repertoire. Repertoire richness was assessed with RTK rarefaction, the Chao1 estimator, and Recon v2.1 estimates of unobserved clonotypes. For all TCRbeta clonotypes obtained by the gDNA method from several donors, generation probabilities were computed with OLGA. TCRdb re-hosts the immuneACCESS table, in-frame sequences only. Its copies lack some clones; in the studies checked, an unresolved V gene accounts for under half of them, and the cause for the rest is not known. V, J and clone size are those of that table, while D and trimming were read from the DNA. The sample includes just over 2,000,000 clones, with 85% to 95% observed a single time. Roughly 0.13% of the sample belongs to the ten largest clones.

To note about this clone: What antigen it recognizes has not been identified. It has no much larger one-base neighbor in the sample; base qualities were not kept.

The paper as a whole reports these results and caveats: Sharing across several donors was observed for roughly 5.4% of naive CD4, 3% to 4% of naive CD8, roughly 2.3% of memory CD4, and roughly 0.4% of memory CD8 clonotypes. Only blood was sampled, and tissue TCR repertoires likely differ from those in blood. Pairwise subsampling led to the expectation that sequencing depth would affect the degree of clonotype sharing among donors. Naive subsets generally had larger estimated clonotype richness than memory subsets did. Compared with non-shared clonotypes, clonotypes shared by all four sorted-subset donors had higher generation probabilities. Rarefaction of sorted-subset datasets indicated incomplete sequencing despite the large sequencing depth. Because the study included a small number of donors, the genetic and exposure-history diversity represented was limited.

The clonotype comes from a man younger than 35 in good health. Recombination connected TRBV2 to TRBJ2-2, with the D gene call left open. Sequencing input: naive CD4+ T cells sorted from blood. This specimen's cell subset or site label, per the study, means: CD45RA+ positively selected. The base sequence is TGTGCCAGCGTGAAGGGTGAGACCGGGGAGCTGTTTTTT. Protein translation: CASVKGETGELFF.